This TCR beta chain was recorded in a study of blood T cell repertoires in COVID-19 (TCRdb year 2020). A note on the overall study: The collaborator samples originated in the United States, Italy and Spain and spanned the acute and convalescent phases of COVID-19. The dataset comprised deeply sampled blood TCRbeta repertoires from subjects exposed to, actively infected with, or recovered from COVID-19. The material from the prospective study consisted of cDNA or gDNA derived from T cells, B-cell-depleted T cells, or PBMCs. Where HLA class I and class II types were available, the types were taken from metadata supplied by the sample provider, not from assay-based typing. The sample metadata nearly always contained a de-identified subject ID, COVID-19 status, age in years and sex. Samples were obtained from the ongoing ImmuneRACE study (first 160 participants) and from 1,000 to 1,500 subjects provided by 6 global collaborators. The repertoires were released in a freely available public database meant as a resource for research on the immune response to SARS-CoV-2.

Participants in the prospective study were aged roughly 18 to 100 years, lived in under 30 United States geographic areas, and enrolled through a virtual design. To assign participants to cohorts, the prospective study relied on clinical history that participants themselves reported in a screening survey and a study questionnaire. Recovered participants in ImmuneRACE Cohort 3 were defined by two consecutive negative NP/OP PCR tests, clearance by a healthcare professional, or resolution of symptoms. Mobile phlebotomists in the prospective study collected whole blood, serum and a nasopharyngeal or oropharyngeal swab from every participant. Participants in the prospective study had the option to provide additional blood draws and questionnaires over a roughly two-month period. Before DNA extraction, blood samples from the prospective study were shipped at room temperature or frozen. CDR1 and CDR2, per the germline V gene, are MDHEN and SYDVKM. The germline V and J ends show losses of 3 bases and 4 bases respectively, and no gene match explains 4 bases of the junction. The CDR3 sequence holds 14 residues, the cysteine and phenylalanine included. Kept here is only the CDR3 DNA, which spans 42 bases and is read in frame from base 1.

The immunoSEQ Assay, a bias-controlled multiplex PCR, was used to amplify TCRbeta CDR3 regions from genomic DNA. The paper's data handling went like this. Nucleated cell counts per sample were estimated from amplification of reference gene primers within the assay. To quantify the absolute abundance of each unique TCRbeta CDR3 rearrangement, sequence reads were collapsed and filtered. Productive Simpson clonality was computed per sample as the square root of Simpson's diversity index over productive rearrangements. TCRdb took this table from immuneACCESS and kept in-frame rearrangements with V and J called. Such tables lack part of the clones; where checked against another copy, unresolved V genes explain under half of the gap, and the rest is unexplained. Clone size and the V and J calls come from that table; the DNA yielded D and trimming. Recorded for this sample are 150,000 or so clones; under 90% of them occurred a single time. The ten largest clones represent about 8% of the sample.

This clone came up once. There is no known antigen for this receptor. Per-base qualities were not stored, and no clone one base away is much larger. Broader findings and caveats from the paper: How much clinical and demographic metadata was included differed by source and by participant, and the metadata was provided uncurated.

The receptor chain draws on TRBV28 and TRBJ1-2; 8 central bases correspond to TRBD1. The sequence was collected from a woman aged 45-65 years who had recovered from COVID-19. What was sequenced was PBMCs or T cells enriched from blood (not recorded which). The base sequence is TGTGCCAGCAGTTTCCGGGACAGGACCTATGGCTACACCTTC. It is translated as CASSFRDRTYGYTF.